Listed below are T cell receptor beta chains from one sample, sequenced in a study of regulatory T cells in long-lasting Graves disease. A single record per CDR3 protein comes from TCRdb applying MiXCR to the multiplex PCR reads. The table includes some 240,000 distinct CDR3 sequences, around 20% detected once. These sequences were also reported in another study, on T cells in Graves' hyperthyroidism and ophthalmopathy.

This sample comprised peripheral blood mononuclear cells (PBMCs), obtained at new diagnosis, from a patient treated with antithyroid drugs. All receptors derive from a woman aged 25 to 39 with Graves disease. CDR3s include the opening cysteine and the closing phenylalanine or tryptophan. Each record gives: clone size, D gene, J gene, V gene, CDR3 DNA, CDR3 protein. The D gene is left open where the match is weak. Rows may omit the clone size; those that give it use once, few, many or a size class.

abundance: many; d_gene: .; j_gene: TRBJ1-1; v_gene: TRBV7-9; CDR3nt: TGTGCCAGCAGCTTTTCAGGGGTGAACACTGAAGCTTTCTTT; CDR3aa: CASSFSGVNTEAFF
abundance: many; d_gene: .; j_gene: TRBJ1-4; v_gene: TRBV3-1; CDR3nt: TGTGCCAGCAGCCGAAGACAACTTAATGAAAAACTGTTTTTT; CDR3aa: CASSRRQLNEKLFF
abundance: many; d_gene: .; j_gene: TRBJ2-1; v_gene: TRBV11-3; CDR3nt: TGTGCCAGCAGCTTACTCAGGGACAATGAGCAGTTCTTC; CDR3aa: CASSLLRDNEQFF
abundance: many; d_gene: .; j_gene: TRBJ1-6; v_gene: TRBV13; CDR3nt: TGTGCCAGCAGCTTAGGGGGGGATGAGCCTAATTCACCCCTCCACTTT; CDR3aa: CASSLGGDEPNSPLHF
abundance: many; d_gene: TRBD1; j_gene: TRBJ1-1; v_gene: TRBV10-1; CDR3nt: TGCGCCAGCAGTGACCCCGGGACAGGGTCGGCTTTCTTT; CDR3aa: CASSDPGTGSAFF
abundance: many; d_gene: .; j_gene: TRBJ2-4; v_gene: TRBV11-2; CDR3nt: TGTGCCAGCAGCTTACAGGGAGCCAAAAACATTCAGTACTTC; CDR3aa: CASSLQGAKNIQYF
abundance: many; d_gene: TRBD2; j_gene: TRBJ2-7; v_gene: TRBV6-2/TRBV6-3; CDR3nt: TGTGCCAGCAGTTCTACAGCGGGATTCCTGTACGAGCAGTACTTC; CDR3aa: CASSSTAGFLYEQYF
abundance: many; d_gene: .; j_gene: TRBJ2-1; v_gene: TRBV15; CDR3nt: TGTGCCACCAGCAGAGATGAGGCGGGAAATGAGCAGTTCTTC; CDR3aa: CATSRDEAGNEQFF
abundance: .; d_gene: .; j_gene: TRBJ2-3; v_gene: TRBV28; CDR3nt: TGTGCCAGCAGTCTAGGAACTAGACGCACAGATACGCAGTATTTT; CDR3aa: CASSLGTRRTDTQYF
abundance: many; d_gene: TRBD1; j_gene: TRBJ1-6; v_gene: TRBV18; CDR3nt: TGTGCCAGCTCACCCCTGGGACAGGGAGAAGGGAATTCACCCCTCCACTTT; CDR3aa: CASSPLGQGEGNSPLHF
abundance: .; d_gene: TRBD1; j_gene: TRBJ1-3; v_gene: TRBV6-1; CDR3nt: TGTGCCAGCAGTAAACCGGGACAGGGAAACACCATATATTTT; CDR3aa: CASSKPGQGNTIYF
abundance: many; d_gene: TRBD1; j_gene: TRBJ1-6; v_gene: TRBV15; CDR3nt: TGTGCCACCAGCAGAGGTCCGGGACAGGGGGGATCTTGGAATTCACCCCTCCACTTT; CDR3aa: CATSRGPGQGGSWNSPLHF
abundance: many; d_gene: .; j_gene: TRBJ1-1; v_gene: TRBV3-1; CDR3nt: TGTGCCAGCAGCCAAGAGTCCGTGAACACTGAAGCTTTCTTT; CDR3aa: CASSQESVNTEAFF
abundance: many; d_gene: .; j_gene: TRBJ1-2; v_gene: TRBV9; CDR3nt: TGTGCCAGCAGCGTAGCCCCAGCCCCCCCCGATGGCTACACCTTC; CDR3aa: CASSVAPAPPDGYTF
abundance: many; d_gene: .; j_gene: TRBJ1-1; v_gene: TRBV7-6; CDR3nt: TGTGCCAGCAGCTTAGCGTTGGGGGGGGTAGCTTTCTTT; CDR3aa: CASSLALGGVAFF
abundance: many; d_gene: TRBD1; j_gene: TRBJ2-7; v_gene: TRBV28; CDR3nt: TGTGCCAGCAGTTCCCCCGGGACAGGACATTACGAGCAGTACTTC; CDR3aa: CASSSPGTGHYEQYF
abundance: few; d_gene: .; j_gene: TRBJ2-7; v_gene: TRBV13; CDR3nt: TGTGCCAGCAGCTTAGGAGTTGGCCAGAGCCTCTACGAGCAGTACTTC; CDR3aa: CASSLGVGQSLYEQYF
abundance: many; d_gene: .; j_gene: TRBJ2-5; v_gene: TRBV24-1; CDR3nt: TGTGCCACCAGCCCGAGGGGGGCGTGGCAAGAGACCCAGTACTTC; CDR3aa: CATSPRGAWQETQYF
abundance: many; d_gene: .; j_gene: TRBJ2-2; v_gene: TRBV29-1; CDR3nt: TGCAGCGTGTTGAGAGGGGAGCTGTTTTTT; CDR3aa: CSVLRGELFF
abundance: once; d_gene: TRBD2; j_gene: TRBJ2-3; v_gene: TRBV11-2; CDR3nt: TGTGCCAGCACCGATTCCGGGACTAGCGAGTATTTT; CDR3aa: CASTDSGTSEYF
abundance: many; d_gene: .; j_gene: TRBJ1-3; v_gene: TRBV11-3; CDR3nt: TGTGCCAGCACCGGGGCGAGCTCTGGAAACACCATATATTTT; CDR3aa: CASTGASSGNTIYF
abundance: many; d_gene: .; j_gene: TRBJ1-1; v_gene: TRBV30; CDR3nt: TGTGCCTGGAGCGCCTTCACTGAAGCTTTCTTT; CDR3aa: CAWSAFTEAFF
abundance: many; d_gene: TRBD1; j_gene: TRBJ1-4; v_gene: TRBV5-1; CDR3nt: TGCGCCAGCAGCTTGGGACAGGGGTCAACTAATGAAAAACTGTTTTTT; CDR3aa: CASSLGQGSTNEKLFF
abundance: .; d_gene: TRBD2; j_gene: TRBJ2-7; v_gene: TRBV19; CDR3nt: TGTGCCAGTAGTACGGGACTATTTTACGAGCAGTACTTC; CDR3aa: CASSTGLFYEQYF
abundance: many; d_gene: .; j_gene: TRBJ2-3; v_gene: TRBV28; CDR3nt: TGTGCCAGCACTCTCCCTGGGGGGACGCAGTATTTT; CDR3aa: CASTLPGGTQYF